Following are 24 T cell receptor beta chains from one sample sequenced in a study of T cell responses to AZD1222 COVID-19 vaccine. Some clones are missing from TCRdb's copy, which holds only in-frame ones; the method was immunoSEQ multiplex PCR. The top ten hold around 3.9% of the sample, which has about 120,000 clones, 80% to 90% seen once. Sequenced material: peripheral blood, taken on day 0 of MenACWY control vaccination. The receptor set was obtained from an adult in good health.

The chain combines TRBV5-6 with TRBJ1-1, with no clear D. The CDR3 has 11 amino acids. Germline V gene data show CDR1 as SGHDT and CDR2 as YYEEEE. Between the trimmed V and J ends, which lost 2 bases and 11 bases, there was a span of 10 bases. Written as DNA, the CDR3 is TGTGCCAGCAGCTTTGGCCCCGAGGCTTTCTTT. This sequence encodes CASSFGPEAFF.

The V gene is TRBV11-1, the J gene TRBJ1-2, with TRBD1 matching over 8 bases. Per the germline V gene, CDR1 is SGHAT and CDR2 is FQDESV (reference sequence). V lost 5 bases to trimming and J lost 6 bases; unmatched junction nucleotides: 5. The CDR3 runs to 13 residues. The CDR3 protein is CASSIGQGDGYTF. The CDR3 nucleotides are TGTGCCAGCAGCATCGGACAGGGAGATGGCTACACCTTC.

The rearrangement uses TRBV14 and TRBJ2-2; D gene ambiguous. There are 16 residues in the CDR3. CDR1 SGHDN and CDR2 FVKESK come from the germline V gene. V gave up 4 bases and J gave up 5 bases, with 17 bases separating them. The CDR3 region has the DNA TGTGCCAGCAGCCCCCGGAGATGGTACCCAACCGGGGAGCTGTTTTTT. Its protein is CASSPRRWYPTGELFF. Complete variable domain (other parts from reference TRBV14 and TRBJ2-2): EAGVTQFPSHSVIEKGQTVTLRCDPISGHDNLYWYRRVMGKEIKFLLHFVKESKQDESGMPNNRFLAERTGGTYSTLKVQPAELEDSGVYFCASSPRRWYPTGELFFGEGSRLTVL.

The chain is built from TRBV27 and TRBJ2-1; D is tentatively TRBD1 or TRBD2 (6 bases each). Per the germline V gene, CDR1 is MNHEY and CDR2 is SMNVEV (reference sequence). The V end lost 10 bases, the J end lost 8 bases, and 12 bases lay between the germline ends. There are 11 residues in the CDR3. Here the CDR3 DNA reads TGTGCCACCGAGGGGGGTGATGAGCAGTTCTTC. As protein: CATEGGDEQFF.

The genes are TRBV19 and TRBJ1-6, with D tentatively TRBD1 (6 bases). The CDR3 has 17 residues. Trimming pared 3 bases from V and 7 bases from J, leaving 19 bases between. From germline, CDR1 is LNHDA and CDR2 SQIVND (reference sequence). CDR3 nucleotide sequence: TGTGCCAGTAGTATCAGACCCCCGACAGGCAACAATTCACCCCTCCACTTT. As protein: CASSIRPPTGNNSPLHF.

This chain links TRBV19 with TRBJ1-5, with D perhaps matching TRBD1 (5 bases). This CDR3 comprises 13 residues. V dropped 3 bases and J dropped 6 bases, with 9 bases sitting between them. CDR1 LNHDA and CDR2 SQIVND come from the germline V gene (reference sequence). CDR3 coding DNA: TGTGCCAGTAGTATGGGGGTGGTTCAGCCCCAGCATTTT. This codes for CASSMGVVQPQHF.

V is TRBV6-1 and J is TRBJ1-2; tentative D call: TRBD1 (5 bases). Per germline, CDR1 MNHNS and CDR2 SASEGT. This CDR3 has 15 amino acids. Trimming pared 3 bases from V and 2 bases from J, leaving 13 bases between. CDR3 in DNA: TGTGCCAGCAGTGACCGGGACCTCGAAAACTATGGCTACACCTTC. It yields the protein CASSDRDLENYGYTF.

The chain recombines TRBV4-2 with TRBJ2-1; 12 nucleotides match TRBD2. The CDR3 is 20 amino acids. V lost 8 bases and J lost 0; bases outside the gene matches: 17. Germline lookup yields CDR1 LGHNA and CDR2 YNFKEQ. CDR3 loop: CASGTIWLAGGPSSYNEQFF. The CDR3 bases are TGTGCCAGCGGGACTATTTGGCTAGCGGGGGGGCCGAGCTCCTACAATGAGCAGTTCTTC.

This clone was seen a handful of times. The chain is built from TRBV6-2 or TRBV6-3 and TRBJ2-1, with 9 nucleotides matching TRBD1. The CDR3 length is 16 residues. Trimming at V came to 6 bases and at J to 6 bases, leaving 12 bases not matched to a gene. CDR1 is MNHEY, CDR2 SVGEGT, per germline. Written as DNA, the CDR3 is TGTGCCAGCAGCCCTGCCGGGACAGGGTATAGCAATGAGCAGTTCTTC. Protein: CASSPAGTGYSNEQFF.

J is TRBJ2-7 and V is TRBV2; no clear D. CDR3 size: 11 residues. Germline CDR1 reads SNHLY; CDR2 reads FYNNEI. Trimming removed 2 bases from V and 6 bases from J, with 5 bases in between. The CDR3 DNA follows: TGTGCCAGCAGTGAATTCGGCGAGCAGTACTTC. It is translated as CASSEFGEQYF.

V gene TRBV28 combines with J gene TRBJ1-2; D ambiguous. Germline CDR1 MDHEN, CDR2 SYDVKM. Between the trimmed V and J ends, which lost 1 base and 7 bases, there was a span of 7 bases. The CDR3 loop spans 12 amino acids. The CDR3 loop reads CASSLFQVGYTF. The CDR3 coding sequence is TGTGCCAGCAGTTTATTTCAGGTTGGCTACACCTTC.

This sequence joins TRBV19 and TRBJ1-2; 9 bases agree with TRBD1. The CDR3 has 14 residues. CDR1 and CDR2 from the germline V gene are LNHDA and SQIVND (reference sequence). V trimming: 8 bases; J trimming: 4 bases; junction bases outside the gene matches: 8. The CDR3 region has the DNA TGTGCCAGTTCCGGGACAGGGTTAACCTATGGCTACACCTTC. Its translation is CASSGTGLTYGYTF.

This clone was picked up a small number of times. The rearrangement joins TRBV6-2 or TRBV6-3 to TRBJ1-5; D is unclear. The CDR3 sequence is 19 residues long. Germline values: CDR1 MNHEY, CDR2 SVGEGT. V shed 3 bases and J shed 0 bases, with 21 bases lying between them. The CDR3 region is CASSYNWALSKNSNQPQHF. In DNA, the CDR3 is TGTGCCAGCAGTTATAATTGGGCACTCTCGAAAAATAGCAATCAGCCCCAGCATTTT.

This chain links TRBV6-5 with TRBJ1-2; D gene unclear. V lost 6 bases and J 2 bases, leaving 10 bases between the germline ends. Germline V gene sequence: CDR1 MNHEY, CDR2 SVGAGI. The CDR3 loop spans 13 amino acids. The CDR3 DNA reads TGTGCCAGCAGCTCCGACGGGAACTATGGCTACACCTTC. Protein: CASSSDGNYGYTF.

The chain has TRBV29-1 and TRBJ2-2; the match to TRBD1 covers 8 bases. The germline V gene has CDR1 SQVTM and CDR2 ANQGSEA. With 1 base clipped from V and 4 bases from J, the junction kept 2 bases outside the gene matches. The CDR3 is made up of 14 amino acids. CDR3 protein: CSVEGTGGTGELFF. CDR3 DNA: TGCAGCGTTGAAGGAACAGGGGGCACCGGGGAGCTGTTTTTT.

The table lists this clone with a few counts. The chain recombines TRBV7-2 with TRBJ2-1, with 9 bases identical to TRBD1. V dropped 5 bases and J dropped 9; count of bases not matched to a gene: 8. The germline gives CDR1 SGHTA, CDR2 FQGNSA. This CDR3 has 14 residues. The CDR3 DNA sequence: TGTGCCAGCAGCCGCCGGGACAGGGTAGCTGAGCAGTTCTTC. This encodes CASSRRDRVAEQFF.

This chain uses TRBV7-8 with TRBJ2-1; D unresolved. Trimming pared 1 base from V and 6 bases from J, leaving 10 bases between. Germline CDR1 is SGHVS and CDR2 is FQNEAQ. This CDR3 is 14 amino acids long. The CDR3 sequence is CASSLDGPPNEQFF. Written as DNA, the CDR3 is TGTGCCAGCAGCTTAGACGGGCCTCCCAATGAGCAGTTCTTC. Looking up the rest from reference TRBV7-8 and TRBJ2-1 gives the full variable domain: GAGVSQSPRYKVAKRGQDVALRCDPISGHVSLFWYQQALGQGPEFLTYFQNEAQLDKSGLPSDRFFAERPEGSVSTLKIQRTQQEDSAVYLCASSLDGPPNEQFFGPGTRLTVL.

The rearrangement uses TRBV9 and TRBJ1-4, with D unclear. The CDR3 has 15 residues. CDR1 and CDR2 from the germline V gene are SGDLS and YYNGEE. The V end was cut by 0 bases, the J end by 0 bases, with 6 bases between. The CDR3 region is CASSVDVSTNEKLFF. CDR3 sequence (DNA): TGTGCCAGCAGCGTAGATGTGTCAACTAATGAAAAACTGTTTTTT.

This clone was seen only a few times. The chain has TRBV15 and TRBJ2-5; possible D gene TRBD1, 5 bases. Germline V CDR1 and CDR2: LNHNV, YYDKDF (reference sequence). Trimming removed 1 base from V and 5 bases from J, with 11 bases in between. This CDR3 contains 14 residues. DNA of the CDR3: TGTGCCACCAGCAGAGGACAGATTGGGGAGACCCAGTACTTC. Protein sequence: CATSRGQIGETQYF.

This chain connects TRBV7-3 to TRBJ2-1, with D perhaps given as TRBD1 or TRBD2 (5 bases each). Germline values: CDR1 SGHTA, CDR2 FQGTGA. Trimming cost V 2 bases and J 8 bases, with 16 bases left between them. This CDR3 region has 15 residues. Written as DNA, the CDR3 is TGTGCCAGCAGCTTAGGGGGACGGGGCATAGATGAGCAGTTCTTC. This sequence encodes CASSLGGRGIDEQFF.

This clone showed up just a few times. This sample includes further DNA sequences coding for the same CDR3. This chain links TRBV6-5 with TRBJ1-3, with D possibly TRBD1 on 6 matching bases. This CDR3 comprises 14 residues. Germline loops: CDR1 MNHEY, CDR2 SVGAGI. Trimming removed 2 bases from V and 2 bases from J, with 7 bases in between. The CDR3 here is CASSYRGPGNTIYF. In DNA form, the CDR3 reads TGTGCCAGCAGTTACCGGGGGCCTGGAAACACCATATATTTT.

As to this clone: Other DNA sequences in the same sample also yield this CDR3. CDR3 protein: CASSLSRDRGRGGYTF. The CDR3 DNA reads TGTGCCAGCAGCTTAAGCCGGGACAGGGGGCGGGGTGGCTACACCTTC. V and J are TRBV11-2 and TRBJ1-2, with 12 positions matching TRBD1. CDR1 is SGHAT and CDR2 is FQNNGV in the germline V gene. The CDR3 has 16 residues. Trimming at V came to 2 bases and at J to 7 bases, leaving 8 bases not matched to a gene.

J is TRBJ1-1 and V is TRBV6-6, with 7 bases matching TRBD1. V dropped 6 bases and J dropped 4; count of bases not matched to a gene: 8. The CDR3 runs to 14 residues. Germline-derived CDR1 and CDR2 are MNHNY and SVGAGI (reference sequence). DNA for the CDR3: TGTGCCAGCAGGGTCACAGGGGTAGGCACTGAAGCTTTCTTT. This gives the protein CASRVTGVGTEAFF.

CDR3 nucleotide sequence: TGTGCCAGCAGTTTAGGGGACAGGGGTTCATACACCTTC. Translation gives CASSLGDRGSYTF. The J gene is TRBJ1-2, the V gene TRBV28; 10 nucleotides line up with TRBD1. The CDR3 is 13 residues long. J was trimmed by 11 bases and V by 2 bases; bases with no gene match: 5. In germline, CDR1 is MDHEN, CDR2 SYDVKM.